These T cell receptor beta chains were read from a single sample in a study of shared clonotypes between healthy human individuals. Data came from immunoSEQ multiplex PCR; TCRdb stores just in-frame clones and leaves some out. The sample records about 580,000 clones, roughly 98% being singletons. The sequenced sample was naive CD8+ T cells sorted from blood. The receptors derive from a man younger than 40 in good health. Both conserved end residues are part of each CDR3. Fields, in order: V gene, J gene, clone size, D gene, CDR3 DNA, CDR3 protein. The D gene is left open where the match is weak. Size values are once, few and many counts, or a class for expanded clones, and some rows have none.

v_gene: TRBV11-2; j_gene: TRBJ2-7; abundance: NA; d_gene: TRBD2; CDR3nt: TGTGCCAGCAGCGGCGGGACTAGCGGGGGTACCTACGAGCAGTACTTC; CDR3aa: CASSGGTSGGTYEQYF
v_gene: TRBV27; j_gene: TRBJ1-5; abundance: NA; d_gene: TRBD1; CDR3nt: TGTGCCAGCAGCCCAACCCAGGGGGGGATTCAGCCCCAGCATTTT; CDR3aa: CASSPTQGGIQPQHF
v_gene: TRBV5-1; j_gene: TRBJ2-7; abundance: NA; d_gene: NA; CDR3nt: TGCGCCAGCAGCTTGGCCACCGGACTGAGTACCTACGAGCAGTACTTC; CDR3aa: CASSLATGLSTYEQYF
v_gene: TRBV28; j_gene: TRBJ2-1; abundance: NA; d_gene: NA; CDR3nt: TGTGCCAGCAGTTTTTTGGATATCTCCTACAATGAGCAGTTCTTC; CDR3aa: CASSFLDISYNEQFF
v_gene: TRBV7-9; j_gene: TRBJ2-5; abundance: NA; d_gene: TRBD2; CDR3nt: TGTGCCAGCAGCTCCCCGACTAGCAGGGAGACCCAGTACTTC; CDR3aa: CASSSPTSRETQYF
v_gene: TRBV30; j_gene: TRBJ1-2; abundance: NA; d_gene: TRBD1; CDR3nt: TGTGCCTGGAGTGGGGACAGAAACTATGGCTACACCTTC; CDR3aa: CAWSGDRNYGYTF
v_gene: TRBV5-8; j_gene: TRBJ1-1; abundance: NA; d_gene: NA; CDR3nt: TGTGCCAGCAGCTCCCCTCGGGCTCAGAACACTGAAGCTTTCTTT; CDR3aa: CASSSPRAQNTEAFF
v_gene: TRBV7-9; j_gene: TRBJ2-2; abundance: NA; d_gene: NA; CDR3nt: TGTGCCAGCAGCTCTCGGTCGCGGATCACCGGGGAGCTGTTTTTT; CDR3aa: CASSSRSRITGELFF
v_gene: TRBV27; j_gene: TRBJ1-4; abundance: NA; d_gene: NA; CDR3nt: TGTGCCAGCAGCCCAAAATGGGGGACTCTTACTATTCATGAAAAACTGTTTTTT; CDR3aa: CASSPKWGTLTIHEKLFF
v_gene: TRBV14; j_gene: TRBJ2-5; abundance: NA; d_gene: NA; CDR3nt: TGTGCCAGCAGCCAAGTGGGCCTAGGCGAGACCCAGTACTTC; CDR3aa: CASSQVGLGETQYF
v_gene: TRBV25-1; j_gene: TRBJ1-5; abundance: once; d_gene: NA; CDR3nt: TGTGCCAGCGGCCACCGAGAGCCCCAGCATTTT; CDR3aa: CASGHREPQHF
v_gene: TRBV9; j_gene: TRBJ2-3; abundance: NA; d_gene: NA; CDR3nt: TGTGCCAGCAGCTCCGGGACTTCCGGCGCAGATACGCAGTATTTT; CDR3aa: CASSSGTSGADTQYF
v_gene: TRBV6-5; j_gene: TRBJ1-2; abundance: NA; d_gene: NA; CDR3nt: TGTGCCAGCAGTTTTGGGCCAGCTGACAGGCTGGGCTACACCTTC; CDR3aa: CASSFGPADRLGYTF
v_gene: TRBV5-1; j_gene: TRBJ2-7; abundance: NA; d_gene: TRBD1; CDR3nt: TGCGCCAGCAGCTTGAAACAGGGGGGCGGCGAGCAGTACTTC; CDR3aa: CASSLKQGGGEQYF
v_gene: TRBV6-5; j_gene: TRBJ1-1; abundance: once; d_gene: NA; CDR3nt: TGTGCCAGCAGCTCGGGTGCTGAAGCTTTCTTT; CDR3aa: CASSSGAEAFF
v_gene: TRBV11-3; j_gene: TRBJ2-2; abundance: NA; d_gene: NA; CDR3nt: TGTGCCAGCAGCTCACAGGGATTGGGCGGGGAGCTGTTTTTT; CDR3aa: CASSSQGLGGELFF
v_gene: TRBV18; j_gene: TRBJ1-2; abundance: NA; d_gene: NA; CDR3nt: TGTGCCAGCTCACCCGGCACATCAGACTATGGCTACACCTTC; CDR3aa: CASSPGTSDYGYTF
v_gene: TRBV27; j_gene: TRBJ2-5; abundance: NA; d_gene: NA; CDR3nt: TGTGCCAGCACCACTCCAGGTGGAGAGACCCAGTACTTC; CDR3aa: CASTTPGGETQYF
v_gene: TRBV1; j_gene: TRBJ2-2; abundance: NA; d_gene: NA; CDR3nt: TGCACCAGCAGCCAGACTAGCGGGAGAAACACCGGGGAGCTGTTTTTT; CDR3aa: CTSSQTSGRNTGELFF
v_gene: TRBV27; j_gene: TRBJ1-5; abundance: NA; d_gene: TRBD1; CDR3nt: TGTGCCAGCAGCCCCTTGGACAGGCTCCTACTGTATGGTCAGCCCCAGCATTTT; CDR3aa: CASSPLDRLLLYGQPQHF
v_gene: TRBV5-6; j_gene: TRBJ2-5; abundance: NA; d_gene: TRBD1; CDR3nt: TGTGCCAGCAGCCCTGGACAGGGGGCGTGGGAGACCCAGTACTTC; CDR3aa: CASSPGQGAWETQYF
v_gene: TRBV4-1; j_gene: TRBJ2-7; abundance: once; d_gene: TRBD2; CDR3nt: TGCGCCAGCAGCCAATCCGCTAGCGGGAGCTACGAGCAGTACTTC; CDR3aa: CASSQSASGSYEQYF
v_gene: TRBV9; j_gene: TRBJ2-1; abundance: NA; d_gene: NA; CDR3nt: TGTGCCAGCAGCGTAGAGGTTCAGGGCAATGAGCAGTTCTTC; CDR3aa: CASSVEVQGNEQFF
v_gene: TRBV30; j_gene: TRBJ2-7; abundance: NA; d_gene: TRBD1; CDR3nt: TGTGCCTGCACAGGGGACGAGCAGTACTTC; CDR3aa: CACTGDEQYF
v_gene: TRBV27; j_gene: TRBJ2-7; abundance: once; d_gene: TRBD2; CDR3nt: TGTGCCAGCAGTTTACCCCTGGGAGCGGGAAGATTCGAGCAGTACTTC; CDR3aa: CASSLPLGAGRFEQYF
v_gene: TRBV14; j_gene: TRBJ2-5; abundance: NA; d_gene: NA; CDR3nt: TGTGCCAGCAGCCAAGAGGGGGGGACAGGCCCACAATGGGCCCAGTACTTC; CDR3aa: CASSQEGGTGPQWAQYF
v_gene: TRBV9; j_gene: TRBJ1-5; abundance: NA; d_gene: NA; CDR3nt: TGTGCCAGCAGCGTAGGGCCGGACAATCAGCCCCAGCATTTT; CDR3aa: CASSVGPDNQPQHF
v_gene: TRBV28; j_gene: TRBJ2-2; abundance: NA; d_gene: TRBD2; CDR3nt: TGTGCCAGCAGGGACCAGACGGGGGGTCTGTTGACCGGGGAGCTGTTTTTT; CDR3aa: CASRDQTGGLLTGELFF
v_gene: TRBV13; j_gene: TRBJ2-3; abundance: NA; d_gene: TRBD1; CDR3nt: TGTGCCAGCAGCGATACCGGGGACAGGGGGAGACCTACCACAGATACGCAGTATTTT; CDR3aa: CASSDTGDRGRPTTDTQYF
v_gene: TRBV5-5; j_gene: TRBJ2-7; abundance: once; d_gene: NA; CDR3nt: TGTGCCAGCAGCTTGTCAGTACTGACCTACGAGCAGTACTTC; CDR3aa: CASSLSVLTYEQYF
v_gene: TRBV29-1; j_gene: TRBJ2-5; abundance: NA; d_gene: NA; CDR3nt: TGCAGCGTTGAAGACGCACAGGACGAAGAGACCCAGTACTTC; CDR3aa: CSVEDAQDEETQYF
v_gene: TRBV15; j_gene: TRBJ2-2; abundance: once; d_gene: NA; CDR3nt: TGTGCCACCAGCAGGGGGAACACCGGGGAGCTGTTTTTT; CDR3aa: CATSRGNTGELFF
v_gene: TRBV28; j_gene: TRBJ2-7; abundance: NA; d_gene: TRBD2; CDR3nt: TGTGCCAGCAGCTACACACCCGGGACTAGCTATTACGAGCAGTACTTC; CDR3aa: CASSYTPGTSYYEQYF
v_gene: TRBV18; j_gene: TRBJ2-2; abundance: NA; d_gene: TRBD2; CDR3nt: TGTGCCAGCTCACCGCGGGGGGCATACACCGGGGAGCTGTTTTTT; CDR3aa: CASSPRGAYTGELFF
v_gene: TRBV5-4; j_gene: TRBJ2-7; abundance: NA; d_gene: TRBD1; CDR3nt: TGTGCCAGCAAACAGGGGAACGAGCAGTACTTC; CDR3aa: CASKQGNEQYF
v_gene: TRBV7-9; j_gene: TRBJ2-1; abundance: NA; d_gene: NA; CDR3nt: TGTGCCAGCAGCACCCTCCGGGGGGCCGTTAACAATGAGCAGTTCTTC; CDR3aa: CASSTLRGAVNNEQFF
v_gene: TRBV29-1; j_gene: TRBJ2-2; abundance: NA; d_gene: NA; CDR3nt: TGCAGCGTTCTGGTCGGGGAGCTGTTTTTT; CDR3aa: CSVLVGELFF